A single sample gave rise to the 25 T cell receptor beta chains below, sequenced in a study of blood T cell repertoires in COVID-19. TCRdb's copy holds only in-frame clones and misses some; the assay was immunoSEQ multiplex PCR. The table lists 200,000 to 300,000 clones, approximately 78% of them singletons. Sample: peripheral blood. These receptor sequences come from a woman in her sixties with active or convalescent COVID-19.

The chain is built from TRBV6-5 and TRBJ1-2; 7 bases match TRBD1. With 4 bases clipped from V and 2 bases from J, the junction kept 7 bases outside the gene matches. There are 15 residues in the CDR3. CDR1 is MNHEY and CDR2 is SVGAGI in the germline V gene. This chain's CDR3 is CASSWTGPSNYGYTF. CDR3 DNA sequence: TGTGCCAGCAGTTGGACAGGTCCCTCCAACTATGGCTACACCTTC.

The chain uses TRBV11-3 and TRBJ2-2, with 9 bases aligning to TRBD1. J gave up 3 bases and V 1 base, and 3 bases lay outside the gene matches. Germline CDR1 and CDR2: SGHNT and YENEEA. This CDR3 has 16 amino acids. The CDR3 region has the DNA TGTGCCAGCAGCTTAGGTACAGGGGGCTACACCGGGGAGCTGTTTTTT. Translation: CASSLGTGGYTGELFF.

This chain links TRBV20-1 with TRBJ2-7; 7 nucleotides line up with TRBD2. V was pared by 6 bases and J by 4 bases, with 3 bases of the junction left unmatched. The CDR3 length is 11 residues. CDR1 is DFQATT, CDR2 SNEGSKA, per germline (reference sequence). CDR3 sequence reads: CSAREGYEQYF. The DNA for the CDR3 is TGCAGTGCCAGGGAGGGATACGAGCAGTACTTC.

CDR3 amino acids: CASSHYGTWLYGYTF. The CDR3 DNA reads as TGTGCCAGCAGCCACTACGGGACTTGGCTCTATGGCTACACCTTC. This chain joins TRBV3-1 (or the pseudogene TRBV3-2) and TRBJ1-2, with D perhaps TRBD1 (5 bases). The CDR3 consists of 15 residues. Trimming took 3 bases from V and 4 from J, leaving 15 bases between them. Per germline, CDR1 LGHDT and CDR2 YNNKEL (reference sequence).

The J gene is TRBJ1-4, the V gene TRBV6-5; D is possibly TRBD1 (5 bases). The V gene's germline CDR1 is MNHEY and CDR2 SVGAGI. The CDR3 is 14 residues long. V gave up 6 bases and J gave up 7 bases, with 15 bases separating them. The DNA of the CDR3 is TGTGCCAGCAGCCCACAGGATTGGAGTGAAAAACTGTTTTTT. Its protein is CASSPQDWSEKLFF.

The chain links TRBV6-6 to TRBJ2-1; D unclear. Germline lookup yields CDR1 MNHNY and CDR2 SVGAGI (reference sequence). V was clipped by 1 base and J by 7 bases, with 2 bases between them. The CDR3 consists of 11 residues. The DNA of the CDR3 is TGTGCCAGCAGTTACTTAAATGAGCAGTTCTTC. Translating it yields CASSYLNEQFF.

This chain joins TRBV27 and TRBJ2-5; 7 nucleotides match TRBD1. The CDR3 is 15 residues long. Germline assignment: CDR1 MNHEY and CDR2 SMNVEV (reference sequence). Trimming at V came to 5 bases and at J to 0 bases, leaving 6 bases not matched to a gene. CDR3 bases: TGTGCCAGCAGTCCAGGACAGGCTTACCAAGAGACCCAGTACTTC. Residues: CASSPGQAYQETQYF.

V and J are TRBV19 and TRBJ2-3; 9 positions agree with TRBD1. Germline CDR1 is LNHDA and CDR2 is SQIVND (reference sequence). CDR3 length: 16 residues. V lost 4 bases, J lost 1 base, and 6 bases stayed unmatched. Here the CDR3 DNA reads TGTGCCAGTAGTAGTAGACAGGGGGGCCGCACAGATACGCAGTATTTT. Residues: CASSSRQGGRTDTQYF.

This sequence joins TRBV12-3 or TRBV12-4 and TRBJ1-1; D remains unclear. This CDR3 has 13 residues. V gave up 2 bases and J gave up 0 bases, with 4 bases separating them. The CDR3 nucleotides are TGTGCCAGCAGTTTAACAATGAACACTGAAGCTTTCTTT. This encodes CASSLTMNTEAFF.

V is TRBV5-1 and J is TRBJ2-3, with D maybe TRBD1 (5 bases). V dropped 2 bases and J dropped 4 bases, with 11 bases sitting between them. In germline, CDR1 is SGHRS, CDR2 YFSETQ. The CDR3 loop spans 14 amino acids. CDR3 nucleotide sequence: TGCGCCAGCAGCTTCGTGGGGCAATCAGATACGCAGTATTTT. As protein: CASSFVGQSDTQYF.

V and J are TRBV9 and TRBJ2-3; 8 nucleotides align to TRBD2. V lost 4 bases to trimming and J lost 2 bases; unmatched junction nucleotides: 12. Germline CDR1 reads SGDLS; CDR2 reads YYNGEE. The CDR3 length is 17 residues. CDR3 sequence (DNA): TGTGCCAGCAGCCCACTTCTGAGCGGGGGTGACACAGATACGCAGTATTTT. Amino acid sequence: CASSPLLSGGDTDTQYF.

The chain couples TRBV5-1 to TRBJ1-1, with no clear D. This CDR3 is built from 12 residues. Deletions cut 3 bases from V and 1 base from J, with 4 bases between. CDR1 is SGHRS, CDR2 YFSETQ, per germline. The CDR3 reads CASSSGNTEAFF. CDR3 DNA: TGCGCCAGCAGCTCAGGGAACACTGAAGCTTTCTTT.

The chain employs TRBV5-1 and TRBJ2-3, with D unresolved. Germline CDR1 SGHRS, CDR2 YFSETQ. The CDR3 is made up of 13 amino acids. Trimming shortened V by 2 bases and J by 2 bases, and 6 bases separated the two germline ends. CDR3 in amino acids: CASSFQDTDTQYF. The DNA of the CDR3 is TGCGCCAGCAGCTTCCAGGACACAGATACGCAGTATTTT.

V and J are TRBV3-1 (or the pseudogene TRBV3-2) and TRBJ2-1; 9 bases line up with TRBD2. This CDR3 is built from 15 residues. V was pared by 7 bases and J by 7 bases, with 11 bases of the junction left unmatched. Germline assignment: CDR1 LGHDT and CDR2 YNNKEL (reference sequence). This CDR3 is CASNHPRRGGNEQFF. CDR3 coding DNA: TGTGCCAGCAACCATCCCCGGCGGGGGGGGAATGAGCAGTTCTTC.

The rearrangement joins TRBV7-9 to TRBJ2-1, with 9 bases matching TRBD1. Trimming cost V 1 base and J 4 bases; bases outside gene matches: 2. In germline, CDR1 is SEHNR, CDR2 FQNEAQ (reference sequence). This CDR3 spans 15 amino acids. CDR3 protein: CASSLVGTGYNEQFF. CDR3 DNA sequence: TGTGCCAGCAGCTTAGTTGGGACAGGGTACAATGAGCAGTTCTTC.

This clone was recorded a few times. The chain joins TRBV6-5 to TRBJ2-7, with 7 bases identical to TRBD2. The germline V gene has CDR1 MNHEY and CDR2 SVGAGI. The CDR3 length is 14 residues. The trim removed 6 bases at V and 2 bases at J, leaving 7 bases unmatched. CDR3 DNA: TGTGCCAGCAGGGACGGGGGGTTGACCTACGAGCAGTACTTC. Its protein is CASRDGGLTYEQYF.

The chain combines TRBV7-3 with TRBJ1-1, with D unclear. Germline CDR1 is SGHTA and CDR2 is FQGTGA. CDR3 length equals 15 residues. Trimming removed 6 bases at V and 3 bases at J, with 17 bases between. The CDR3 sequence: CASRETGDRDTEAFF. CDR3 nucleotide sequence: TGTGCCAGCAGGGAGACGGGAGATCGCGACACTGAAGCTTTCTTT.

This chain connects TRBV6-5 to TRBJ1-6; TRBD1 might be the D (6 bases). The V end lost 5 bases, the J end lost 4 bases, and 9 bases lay between the germline ends. In germline, CDR1 is MNHEY, CDR2 SVGAGI. The CDR3 length is 14 residues. The CDR3 coding sequence is TGTGCCAGCAGTCGACAGGTGTATAATTCACCCCTCCACTTT. Protein: CASSRQVYNSPLHF.

The genes are TRBV19 and TRBJ1-4, with TRBD1 matching over 7 bases. The ends lost 6 bases at V and 10 bases at J; junction bases unmatched: 17. The CDR3 totals 16 residues. The germline V gene has CDR1 LNHDA and CDR2 SQIVND (reference sequence). The CDR3 loop is CASSRGQASSRVKLFF. DNA for the CDR3: TGTGCCAGTAGCCGCGGACAGGCGTCGTCTCGCGTAAAACTGTTTTTT.

This clone was counted a single time. The chain uses TRBV5-1 and TRBJ2-3, with D maybe TRBD2 (6 bases). This CDR3 has 15 residues. The V gene lost 4 bases and the J gene lost 2 bases, with 14 bases spanning the gap. The germline V gene has CDR1 SGHRS and CDR2 YFSETQ. CDR3 sequence: CASSINSGYTDTQYF. The DNA of the CDR3 is TGCGCCAGCAGCATCAATAGCGGATACACAGATACGCAGTATTTT.

This chain uses TRBV7-9 with TRBJ2-3, with 8 bases lining up with TRBD1. Trimming cost V 2 bases and J 4 bases; bases outside gene matches: 5. The CDR3 extends over 15 amino acids. Germline V gene data show CDR1 as SEHNR and CDR2 as FQNEAQ (reference sequence). The DNA for the CDR3 is TGTGCCAGCAGCTTATCCCACAGGGGGGCAGATACGCAGTATTTT. It yields the protein CASSLSHRGADTQYF. Supplemented by reference TRBV7-9 and TRBJ2-3, the full variable domain reads DTGVSQNPRHKITKRGQNVTFRCDPISEHNRLYWYRQTLGQGPEFLTYFQNEAQLEKSRLLSDRFSAERPKGSFSTLEIQRTEQGDSAMYLCASSLSHRGADTQYFGPGTRLTVL.

The chain combines TRBV28 with TRBJ2-2; the match to TRBD2 covers 8 bases. This CDR3 is 16 amino acids long. CDR1 is MDHEN, CDR2 SYDVKM, per germline. V dropped 8 bases and J dropped 6; count of bases not matched to a gene: 14. CDR3 residues: CASSLPGGGRSGELFF. The CDR3 region has the DNA TGTGCCAGCTCTCTCCCCGGGGGGGGGCGTTCCGGGGAGCTGTTTTTT.

The J gene is TRBJ2-1, the V gene TRBV6-2 or TRBV6-3, with TRBD2 matching over 9 bases. Per germline, CDR1 MNHEY and CDR2 SVGEGT. V dropped 0 bases and J dropped 8; count of bases not matched to a gene: 14. The CDR3 is made up of 18 amino acids. The CDR3 reads CASSYSRPRAGGRDEQFF. Written as DNA, the CDR3 is TGTGCCAGCAGTTACTCTCGCCCCCGAGCGGGGGGTCGGGATGAGCAGTTCTTC.

Written as DNA, the CDR3 is TGTGCCTGGGGGGGCTTTCCGGGACAGGGGGAAATCGGTACGCAGTATTTT. Translated: CAWGGFPGQGEIGTQYF. The chain carries TRBV30 and TRBJ2-3, with 11 bases identical to TRBD1. The CDR3 sequence is 17 residues long. Germline V lookup: CDR1 GTSNPN, CDR2 SVGIG (reference sequence). V shed 5 bases and J 8 bases; nucleotides not matched to a gene: 18.

The gene calls are TRBV18 and TRBJ1-1; tentative D call: TRBD1 (6 bases). The CDR3 length is 15 residues. V was clipped by 6 bases and J by 0 bases, with 14 bases between them. Germline V CDR1 and CDR2: KGHSH, LQKENI. CDR3 amino acids: CASSQRQVLNTEAFF. CDR3 sequence (DNA): TGTGCCAGCTCGCAACGACAGGTCCTGAACACTGAAGCTTTCTTT.